The 29 T cell receptor beta chains in this list originate from one sample, sequenced in a study of T cells in narcolepsy. Sequenced by immunoSEQ multiplex PCR; TCRdb stores in-frame clones only, minus some. The table lists 30,000 to 35,000 clones, 83% of them singletons, with about 2.8% in the top ten. The sequencing input was CD45RA- memory CD4+ T cells from PBMCs. The receptors originated from a human donor with narcolepsy.

This sequence joins TRBV11-2 and TRBJ1-6; D not resolved. Germline CDR1 reads SGHAT; CDR2 reads FQNNGV. The CDR3 runs 15 residues. V was clipped by 1 base and J by 6 bases, with 10 bases between them. This CDR3 reads CASSLVQTINSPLHF. As DNA, the CDR3 is TGTGCCAGCAGCTTAGTCCAGACGATTAATTCACCCCTCCACTTT.

V usage is TRBV5-5 and J usage is TRBJ2-5; D not certain. This CDR3 contains 13 residues. Germline CDR1 and CDR2: SGHKS and YYEKEE (reference sequence). Trimming took off 5 bases at V and 5 bases at J, with 13 bases between the two ends. CDR3 loop: CASSRVAGETQYF. The DNA of the CDR3 is TGTGCCAGCAGTCGGGTAGCTGGCGAGACCCAGTACTTC.

The chain couples TRBV30 to TRBJ1-1, with D unresolved. The CDR3 is 12 amino acids. Germline V gives CDR1 GTSNPN, CDR2 SVGIG (reference sequence). V was pared by 7 bases and J by 1 base, with 10 bases between. Here the CDR3 reads CASGIWNTEAFF. The CDR3 bases are TGTGCCTCGGGTATCTGGAACACTGAAGCTTTCTTT.

The chain employs TRBV7-8 and TRBJ2-3; D call uncertain. V lost 7 bases and J lost 6, with 11 bases in between. Germline values: CDR1 SGHVS, CDR2 FQNEAQ. CDR3 length equals 12 residues. The CDR3 here is CASTQFRDTQYF. CDR3 coding DNA: TGTGCCAGCACCCAATTTAGGGATACGCAGTATTTT.

The chain carries TRBV7-9 and TRBJ2-1, with a tentative D call TRBD2 (7 bases). With 4 bases removed from V and 0 bases from J, the gap between germline ends came to 10 bases. The CDR3 spans 15 residues. Germline-derived CDR1 and CDR2 are SEHNR and FQNEAQ (reference sequence). The DNA of the CDR3 is TGTGCCAGCAGCTCGCGGGGGCGCTCCTACAATGAGCAGTTCTTC. Translated: CASSSRGRSYNEQFF.

The chain is built from TRBV7-9 and TRBJ2-7, with unresolved D. CDR1 is SEHNR, CDR2 FQNEAQ, per germline (reference sequence). With 1 base removed from V and 5 bases from J, the gap between germline ends came to 3 bases. CDR3 size: 11 residues. For the CDR3, the DNA is TGTGCCAGCAGCTTAGGGGACGAGCAGTACTTC. Translation: CASSLGDEQYF. Using reference TRBV7-9 and TRBJ2-7 for the parts outside the CDR3, the full variable domain is DTGVSQNPRHKITKRGQNVTFRCDPISEHNRLYWYRQTLGQGPEFLTYFQNEAQLEKSRLLSDRFSAERPKGSFSTLEIQRTEQGDSAMYLCASSLGDEQYFGPGTRLTVT.

A note on this clone: Different DNA sequences within this sample yield the same CDR3. The chain uses TRBV6-4 and TRBJ1-6; 8 bases align to TRBD1. CDR3 length: 13 amino acids. The V gene's germline CDR1 is MRHNA and CDR2 SNTAGT. V gave up 6 bases and J gave up 8 bases; unmatched junction bases: 3. CDR3 DNA: TGTGCCAGCAGCCCAGGGGGCGATTCACCCCTCCACTTT. Protein sequence: CASSPGGDSPLHF.

This clone appeared once. The J gene is TRBJ1-2, the V gene TRBV2; D may be TRBD1 (6 bases). V dropped 7 bases and J dropped 8 bases, with 17 bases sitting between them. The length of the CDR3 is 13 residues. Germline V gene lookup returns CDR1 SNHLY and CDR2 FYNNEI. CDR3 DNA: TGTGCCAGCACGGCAGAAGGGGGAGGGGGCTACACCTTC. This translates into CASTAEGGGGYTF.

This chain joins TRBV19 and TRBJ1-6; perhaps TRBD1 as D (5 bases). Germline V gene sequence: CDR1 LNHDA, CDR2 SQIVND (reference sequence). The CDR3 covers 15 residues. With 5 bases removed from V and 9 bases from J, the gap between germline ends came to 17 bases. CDR3 in DNA: TGTGCCAGTAGTCCCAGCCGGGGACGTACTTCACCCCTCCACTTT. This gives the protein CASSPSRGRTSPLHF.

This clone was counted a few times. This chain links TRBV6-6 with TRBJ1-2, with a possible D match to TRBD1 (5 bases). V was pared by 7 bases and J by 7 bases, with 19 bases between. Per germline, CDR1 MNHNY and CDR2 SVGAGI (reference sequence). There are 14 residues in the CDR3. The CDR3 region is CASTLGRGLGGYTF. CDR3 in DNA: TGTGCCAGCACTCTAGGAAGGGGCTTAGGTGGCTACACCTTC.

J is TRBJ1-4 and V is TRBV7-8; TRBD1 is a possible D gene (5 bases). The V end was cut by 2 bases, the J end by 3 bases, with 10 bases between. The CDR3 is 15 amino acids. CDR1 and CDR2 from the germline V gene are SGHVS and FQNEAQ. CDR3 nucleotide sequence: TGTGCCAGCAGCTTAAGGGGAAAGGCTAATGAAAAACTGTTTTTT. This encodes CASSLRGKANEKLFF.

The V and J genes are TRBV7-8 and TRBJ1-5; 12 nucleotides agree with TRBD1. J was trimmed by 1 base and V by 2 bases; bases with no gene match: 9. The CDR3 spans 19 residues. CDR1 SGHVS and CDR2 FQNEAQ come from the germline V gene. This CDR3 reads CASSLSGTGGGHSNQPQHF. As DNA, the CDR3 is TGTGCCAGCAGCTTATCCGGGACAGGGGGCGGACACAGCAATCAGCCCCAGCATTTT.

The rearrangement joins TRBV5-1 to TRBJ1-3, with 7 bases identical to TRBD1. The V segment lost 0 bases and the J segment 2 bases; nucleotides outside the gene matches: 5. This CDR3 has 16 residues. The germline V gene encodes CDR1 SGHRS and CDR2 YFSETQ. The CDR3 DNA is TGCGCCAGCAGCTTGGGGCTCGGGACAGCTGGAAACACCATATATTTT. Protein: CASSLGLGTAGNTIYF.

This rearrangement joins TRBV5-1 to TRBJ1-6, with unresolved D. CDR3 size: 15 residues. Germline V gene lookup returns CDR1 SGHRS and CDR2 YFSETQ. Trimming pared 0 bases from V and 9 bases from J, leaving 13 bases between. The CDR3 coding sequence is TGCGCCAGCAGCTTGGGGCGCGGAACGGGTTCACCCCTCCACTTT. Translating gives CASSLGRGTGSPLHF.

The V gene is TRBV7-8, the J gene TRBJ2-7; TRBD2 might be the D (5 bases). CDR3 size: 14 residues. CDR1 is SGHVS, CDR2 FQNEAQ, per germline. V lost 1 base and J lost 12, with 19 bases in between. The CDR3 coding sequence is TGTGCCAGCAGCTTAGGCGAAGGCCAGGACTTCCTGTACTTC. It codes for CASSLGEGQDFLYF.

The chain couples TRBV6-5 to TRBJ1-1; D unresolved. The CDR3 extends over 15 amino acids. Looked up from germline, CDR1 is MNHEY and CDR2 is SVGAGI. Trimming took 6 bases from V and 6 from J, leaving 20 bases between them. CDR3 nucleotides: TGTGCCAGCAGACCCTTAACAGAGGGAACCCCTGAAGCTTTCTTT. This sequence encodes CASRPLTEGTPEAFF.

The chain carries TRBV6-6 and TRBJ2-3; TRBD2 aligns across 7 bases. Germline CDR1 MNHNY, CDR2 SVGAGI (reference sequence). This CDR3 contains 12 residues. J lost 5 bases, V lost 8 bases, and 4 bases had no gene match. The CDR3 spells CASGTTEDTQYF. Written as DNA, the CDR3 is TGTGCCAGCGGGACTACTGAAGATACGCAGTATTTT.

CDR3 sequence: CASSASTGPYNEQFF. The CDR3 DNA reads TGTGCCAGCAGCGCTAGTACAGGTCCCTACAATGAGCAGTTCTTC. The rearrangement links TRBV27 to TRBJ2-1; D perhaps matches TRBD1 (5 bases). Trimming stripped 6 bases from V and 2 bases from J, with 14 bases between. The CDR3 sequence is 15 residues long. Germline CDR1 MNHEY, CDR2 SMNVEV (reference sequence).

V is TRBV5-1 and J is TRBJ1-2; no definite D call. V gave up 0 bases and J gave up 8 bases, with 17 bases separating them. CDR3 size: 15 residues. Germline assignment: CDR1 SGHRS and CDR2 YFSETQ. The CDR3 is CASSLAYGSLGGYTF. The CDR3 nucleotides are TGCGCCAGCAGCTTGGCCTACGGCAGCCTTGGGGGCTACACCTTC.

The V call is TRBV19, the J call TRBJ2-5; no reliable D call. Germline CDR1 reads LNHDA; CDR2 reads SQIVND (reference sequence). There are 14 residues in the CDR3. V lost 2 bases, J lost 0 bases, and 7 bases lay in between. The CDR3 DNA sequence: TGTGCCAGTAGTATACGTAACAACCAAGAGACCCAGTACTTC. This translates into CASSIRNNQETQYF.

V is TRBV7-3 and J is TRBJ2-7; 10 bases agree with TRBD1. The V and J ends lost 5 bases and 7 bases, in that order; junction bases with no gene match: 8. The CDR3 runs to 14 residues. The germline V gene encodes CDR1 SGHTA and CDR2 FQGTGA. The CDR3 coding sequence is TGTGCCAGCAGCAACCAGCCGGGACAGGGGGAGCAGTACTTC. It encodes CASSNQPGQGEQYF. Supplemented by reference TRBV7-3 and TRBJ2-7, the full variable domain reads GAGVSQTPSNKVTEKGKYVELRCDPISGHTALYWYRQSLGQGPEFLIYFQGTGAADDSGLPNDRFFAVRPEGSVSTLKIQRTERGDSAVYLCASSNQPGQGEQYFGPGTRLTVT.

This CDR3 reads CASIGGGETQYF. The CDR3 DNA reads as TGTGCCAGCATAGGGGGTGGAGAGACCCAGTACTTC. The chain employs TRBV6-1 and TRBJ2-5; D might be TRBD1 (6 bases). The CDR3 is 12 residues long. Germline CDR1 MNHNS, CDR2 SASEGT. The V and J ends lost 7 bases and 4 bases respectively, with 10 bases between them.

The chain has TRBV5-4 and TRBJ1-4, with 10 positions matching TRBD1. Germline V gives CDR1 SGHNT, CDR2 YYREEE (reference sequence). The V and J ends lost 3 bases and 8 bases, in that order; junction bases with no gene match: 10. There are 16 residues in the CDR3. The CDR3 coding sequence is TGTGCCAGCAGCTCGACAGGGGGCGAGCTAGGGGAAAAACTGTTTTTT. Residues: CASSSTGGELGEKLFF. Using reference TRBV5-4 and TRBJ1-4 for the parts outside the CDR3, the full variable domain is ETGVTQSPTHLIKTRGQQVTLRCSSQSGHNTVSWYQQALGQGPQFIFQYYREEENGRGNFPPRFSGLQFPNYSSELNVNALELDDSALYLCASSSTGGELGEKLFFGSGTQLSVL.

CDR3 loop: CASSEWGIWTNEKLFF. For the CDR3, the DNA is TGTGCCAGCAGTGAATGGGGGATTTGGACTAATGAAAAACTGTTTTTT. V usage is TRBV25-1 and J usage is TRBJ1-4, with a possible D match to TRBD1 (5 bases). Per germline, CDR1 MGHDK and CDR2 SYGVNS. This CDR3 comprises 16 residues. Trimming removed 1 base from V and 2 bases from J, with 11 bases in between.

This chain links TRBV30 with TRBJ1-1, with a tentative D call TRBD1 (6 bases). Trimming removed 1 base from V and 0 bases from J, with 12 bases in between. This CDR3 region has 15 residues. CDR1 is GTSNPN, CDR2 SVGIG, per germline (reference sequence). The CDR3 DNA reads as TGTGCCTGGAGTGGACGGGGGGGGCTGAACACTGAAGCTTTCTTT. Protein sequence: CAWSGRGGLNTEAFF.

This clone was observed once. This chain links TRBV27 with TRBJ2-3; 10 positions match TRBD2. The CDR3 consists of 14 residues. V gave up 3 bases and J gave up 10 bases; unmatched junction bases: 7. Germline V gene data show CDR1 as MNHEY and CDR2 as SMNVEV (reference sequence). In DNA, the CDR3 is TGTGCCAGCAGTTTGGAGCGGGGGGGATTTTCGCAGTATTTT. Translated: CASSLERGGFSQYF.

This chain links TRBV7-3 with TRBJ2-2, with 7 bases fitting TRBD1. The CDR3 is made up of 14 amino acids. The trim removed 5 bases at V and 7 bases at J, leaving 7 bases unmatched. Germline V gives CDR1 SGHTA, CDR2 FQGTGA. CDR3 residues: CASSINRGSGELFF. The CDR3 bases are TGTGCCAGCAGCATAAACAGGGGAAGCGGGGAGCTGTTTTTT.

This chain joins TRBV5-5 and TRBJ2-7; D might be TRBD1 (5 bases). Germline V gives CDR1 SGHKS, CDR2 YYEKEE (reference sequence). V lost 0 bases and J lost 5, with 12 bases in between. The CDR3 covers 14 residues. The CDR3 here is CASSLVGRGDEQYF. CDR3 DNA: TGTGCCAGCAGCTTGGTGGGTAGGGGCGACGAGCAGTACTTC. The full variable domain, completed using reference TRBV5-5 and TRBJ2-7, is DAGVTQSPTHLIKTRGQQVTLRCSPISGHKSVSWYQQVLGQGPQFIFQYYEKEERGRGNFPDRFSARQFPNYSSELNVNALLLGDSALYLCASSLVGRGDEQYFGPGTRLTVT.

In DNA form, the CDR3 reads TGTGCCAGCAGCCCCGGACAGTCCTATAATTCACCCCTCCACTTT. It yields the protein CASSPGQSYNSPLHF. V is TRBV2 and J is TRBJ1-6, with a possible D match to TRBD1 (6 bases). Germline V gene lookup returns CDR1 SNHLY and CDR2 FYNNEI. CDR3 length: 15 residues. V lost 6 bases and J lost 1, with 10 bases in between.